These 4 T cell receptor beta chains originate from one sample sequenced in a study of T cell changes during pregnancy in multiple sclerosis. Generated by immunoSEQ multiplex PCR, the TCRdb table keeps only in-frame clones and is missing some. The sample carries 95,000 to 100,000 clones, 92% recorded once. The sample here was peripheral blood, taken after pregnancy. Source of these receptors: a female donor in good health, enrolled as a control in a pregnancy study.

This sequence joins TRBV5-1 and TRBJ2-5, with D maybe TRBD1 (6 bases). Trimming shortened V by 0 bases and J by 1 base, and 10 bases separated the two germline ends. Germline V gene sequence: CDR1 SGHRS, CDR2 YFSETQ. The CDR3 consists of 15 residues. The CDR3 spells CASSLAQGPQETQYF. The CDR3 DNA reads TGCGCCAGCAGCTTGGCCCAGGGGCCCCAAGAGACCCAGTACTTC.

The CDR3 DNA reads as TGCGCCAGCAGCTTGGCCCGAGCCGGGGAGCTGTTTTTT. The encoded protein is CASSLARAGELFF. The chain recombines TRBV5-1 with TRBJ2-2, with D unclear. Trimming removed 0 bases from V and 6 bases from J, with 6 bases in between. The germline V gene has CDR1 SGHRS and CDR2 YFSETQ. The CDR3 is 13 amino acids.

This chain joins TRBV18 and TRBJ2-1; the match to TRBD2 covers 14 bases. The CDR3 totals 16 residues. V gave up 3 bases and J gave up 8 bases; unmatched junction bases: 6. Per the germline V gene, CDR1 is KGHSH and CDR2 is LQKENI. CDR3 protein: CASSPQGLAGAYEQFF. Here the CDR3 DNA reads TGTGCCAGCTCACCCCAGGGACTAGCGGGAGCTTATGAGCAGTTCTTC.

V and J are TRBV7-2 and TRBJ2-1; 8 bases align to TRBD1. The V segment lost 5 bases and the J segment 8 bases; nucleotides outside the gene matches: 14. Germline V gives CDR1 SGHTA, CDR2 FQGNSA. This CDR3 has 16 amino acids. In DNA, the CDR3 is TGTGCCAGCAGCGAGAAATACCTCGGACAGGGCGATGAGCAGTTCTTC. Protein sequence: CASSEKYLGQGDEQFF.